These 19 T cell receptor beta chains came from one sample sequenced in a study of cytomegalovirus exposure and HLA in healthy donors. The primer mix had 60 Vbeta and 13 Jbeta primers. The protocol was immunoSEQ multiplex PCR, while the TCRdb copy is restricted to in-frame clones and leaves out a portion. Here the sample spans about 130,000 clones, roughly four fifths being singletons. What was sequenced was PBMCs. The receptors shown here come from a male donor in good health and CMV-seropositive.

This clone was counted between two and nine times. The genes are TRBV9 and TRBJ2-1; TRBD2 agrees at 9 bases. Germline V lookup: CDR1 SGDLS, CDR2 YYNGEE. J lost 6 bases, V lost 4 bases, and 11 bases had no gene match. CDR3 length: 16 amino acids. CDR3 residues: CASSLQLGLALNEQFF. CDR3 DNA: TGTGCCAGCAGCCTTCAACTGGGACTAGCCCTCAATGAGCAGTTCTTC.

The chain combines TRBV4-1 with TRBJ2-7; perhaps TRBD1 as D (6 bases). Germline values: CDR1 MGHRA, CDR2 YSYEKL. The V end lost 0 bases, the J end lost 0 bases, and 9 bases lay between the germline ends. This CDR3 is built from 15 residues. The CDR3: CASSQEHRVSYEQYF. The DNA for the CDR3 is TGCGCCAGCAGCCAAGAACACAGGGTCTCCTACGAGCAGTACTTC.

V gene TRBV20-1 combines with J gene TRBJ1-1, with 8 bases lining up with TRBD1. Trimming removed 3 bases from V and 10 bases from J; junction bases left unmatched: 1. The CDR3 contains 10 residues. Germline CDR1 DFQATT, CDR2 SNEGSKA (reference sequence). The CDR3 DNA follows: TGCAGTGCTAGTGACAGGGGAGCTTTCTTT. It yields the protein CSASDRGAFF.

The genes are TRBV7-9 and TRBJ1-1; TRBD1 matches at 8 bases. The CDR3 has 17 amino acids. The V and J ends lost 6 bases and 0 bases, in that order; junction bases with no gene match: 12. Germline V gives CDR1 SEHNR, CDR2 FQNEAQ (reference sequence). Here the CDR3 reads CASRLWTGNVMNTEAFF. The CDR3 nucleotides read TGTGCCAGCAGATTATGGACAGGGAATGTCATGAACACTGAAGCTTTCTTT.

The J gene is TRBJ2-5, the V gene TRBV10-1; no reliable D call. CDR3 length: 10 amino acids. Germline CDR1 reads WNHNN; CDR2 reads SYGVQD (reference sequence). V lost 10 bases and J 5 bases, leaving 8 bases between the germline ends. The CDR3 nucleotides are TGCGCCACCCTCCAGGAGACCCAGTACTTC. Its protein is CATLQETQYF.

This clone showed up just once. V gene TRBV9 combines with J gene TRBJ1-1, with 8 nucleotides matching TRBD1. CDR1 is SGDLS and CDR2 is YYNGEE in the germline V gene. This CDR3 region has 14 residues. V was clipped by 4 bases and J by 0 bases; unmatched bases: 2. In nucleotides, the CDR3 is TGTGCCAGCAGCTTGGGACAGGTGAACACTGAAGCTTTCTTT. Translation: CASSLGQVNTEAFF.

The chain employs TRBV30 and TRBJ2-1; D is unclear. V lost 5 bases to trimming and J lost 1 base, with 15 bases between them. The germline gives CDR1 GTSNPN, CDR2 SVGIG (reference sequence). This CDR3 has 15 amino acids. CDR3 nucleotide sequence: TGTGCCTGGTCTAATTTCTACGGGTCCTACAATGAGCAGTTCTTC. It yields the protein CAWSNFYGSYNEQFF.

The chain recombines TRBV6-5 with TRBJ1-2; D is undetermined. The CDR3 runs to 16 residues. With 0 bases removed from V and 0 bases from J, the gap between germline ends came to 11 bases. From germline, CDR1 is MNHEY and CDR2 SVGAGI. The CDR3 loop is CASSYSSGGPNYGYTF. The CDR3 DNA reads as TGTGCCAGCAGTTACTCGAGTGGAGGGCCTAACTATGGCTACACCTTC.

This clone appeared once. The chain is built from TRBV21-1 and TRBJ2-4; the listed D gene, TRBD2, was not tested against the DNA. TRBV21-1 is recorded as a pseudogene. This CDR3 spans 17 amino acids. This CDR3 reads CASSREGLPLAKNIQYF. Here the CDR3 DNA reads TGTGCCAGCAGCAGAGAAGGACTACCGCTAGCCAAAAACATTCAGTACTTC.

The J gene is TRBJ2-3, the V gene TRBV7-2, with 12 positions matching TRBD2. V dropped 1 base and J dropped 5; count of bases not matched to a gene: 10. From germline, CDR1 is SGHTA and CDR2 FQGNSA. The CDR3 totals 18 residues. This CDR3 reads CASSLVRLAGGPRDTQYF. CDR3 DNA sequence: TGTGCCAGCAGCTTAGTACGTCTAGCGGGAGGGCCTCGAGATACGCAGTATTTT.

The V and J genes are TRBV27 and TRBJ2-2; 11 nucleotides line up with TRBD2. V shed 6 bases, J shed 4 bases, and the junction held 10 bases outside the gene matches. The CDR3 has 17 residues. CDR1 is MNHEY, CDR2 SMNVEV, per germline (reference sequence). CDR3 protein: CASRSLAGGTSTGELFF. The CDR3 nucleotides read TGTGCCAGCAGATCCCTAGCGGGAGGCACTAGCACCGGGGAGCTGTTTTTT.

V is TRBV21-1 and J is TRBJ1-2; TRBD1, as called in the table, went unchecked against the DNA. TRBV21-1 is recorded as a pseudogene. This CDR3 region has 14 residues. The CDR3 loop is CASSKQGANYGYTF. CDR3 coding DNA: TGTGCCAGCAGCAAACAGGGGGCTAACTATGGCTACACCTTC.

V usage is TRBV19 and J usage is TRBJ2-1; TRBD1 might be the D (6 bases). V shed 7 bases and J shed 8 bases, with 24 bases lying between them. The CDR3 is 16 amino acids. Per the germline V gene, CDR1 is LNHDA and CDR2 is SQIVND (reference sequence). The CDR3 region has the DNA TGTGCCAGTACAGGACAGATGGGGCTTGATTTCGATGAGCAGTTCTTC. As protein: CASTGQMGLDFDEQFF.

This sequence joins TRBV9 and TRBJ2-1; 9 bases line up with TRBD2. Looked up from germline, CDR1 is SGDLS and CDR2 is YYNGEE. V was clipped by 3 bases and J by 6 bases; unmatched bases: 28. The CDR3 extends over 22 amino acids. This chain's CDR3 is CASSGRLRRTAGGPLNRNEQFF. In DNA, the CDR3 is TGTGCCAGCAGCGGACGACTGAGGCGGACCGCGGGAGGGCCCTTAAACCGCAATGAGCAGTTCTTC.

This chain uses TRBV19 with TRBJ1-1; D gene uncertain. The CDR3 has 15 residues. Trimming took off 3 bases at V and 1 base at J, with 12 bases between the two ends. From germline, CDR1 is LNHDA and CDR2 SQIVND (reference sequence). CDR3 bases: TGTGCCAGTAGTATGGGCAGAAAGAGGAACACTGAAGCTTTCTTT. Amino acid sequence: CASSMGRKRNTEAFF.

The chain links TRBV4-3 to TRBJ2-1; 7 bases line up with TRBD2. Germline CDR1 is LGHNA and CDR2 is YSLEER. The CDR3 covers 16 residues. J was trimmed by 5 bases and V by 4 bases; bases with no gene match: 11. The CDR3: CASSPEAGSKDNEQFF. CDR3 nucleotides: TGCGCCAGCAGCCCGGAAGCGGGATCAAAGGACAATGAGCAGTTCTTC.

V and J are TRBV5-6 and TRBJ2-5, with D possibly TRBD2 on 6 matching bases. The germline CDR1 and CDR2 sequences are SGHDT and YYEEEE. This CDR3 has 14 residues. The V end lost 0 bases, the J end lost 5 bases, and 11 bases lay between the germline ends. CDR3 DNA: TGTGCCAGCAGCTTGGAGGAGGGATACGAGACCCAGTACTTC. Its protein is CASSLEEGYETQYF.

V and J are TRBV30 and TRBJ2-1; 8 bases map to TRBD2. CDR1 is GTSNPN and CDR2 is SVGIG in the germline V gene (reference sequence). Trimming took 4 bases from V and 6 from J; bases not matched to a gene: 8. The CDR3 contains 14 residues. The CDR3 spells CAWNSGGGSNEQFF. CDR3 bases: TGTGCCTGGAACTCGGGCGGGGGGAGCAATGAGCAGTTCTTC.

The CDR3 region has the DNA TGTGCCAGCAGTTCACAAGGACAGGGGGGATCCGGGGAGCTGTTTTTT. Translated: CASSSQGQGGSGELFF. The rearrangement joins TRBV6-5 to TRBJ2-2, with 10 bases lining up with TRBD1. Trimming at V came to 4 bases and at J to 6 bases, leaving 8 bases not matched to a gene. The CDR3 runs 16 residues. The germline CDR1 and CDR2 sequences are MNHEY and SVGAGI.